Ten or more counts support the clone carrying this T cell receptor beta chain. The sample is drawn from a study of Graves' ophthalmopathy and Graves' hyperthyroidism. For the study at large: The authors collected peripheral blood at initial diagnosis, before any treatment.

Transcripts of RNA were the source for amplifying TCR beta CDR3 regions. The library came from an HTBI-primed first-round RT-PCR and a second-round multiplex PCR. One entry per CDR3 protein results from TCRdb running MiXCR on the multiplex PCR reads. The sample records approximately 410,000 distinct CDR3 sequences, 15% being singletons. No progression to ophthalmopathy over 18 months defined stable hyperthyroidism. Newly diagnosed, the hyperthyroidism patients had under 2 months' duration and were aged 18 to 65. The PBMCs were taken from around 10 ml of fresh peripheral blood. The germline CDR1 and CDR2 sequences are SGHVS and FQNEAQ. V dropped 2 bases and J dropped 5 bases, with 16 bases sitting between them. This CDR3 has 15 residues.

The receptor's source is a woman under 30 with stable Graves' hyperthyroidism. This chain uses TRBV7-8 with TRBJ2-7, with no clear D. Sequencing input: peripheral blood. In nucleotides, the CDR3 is TGTGCCAGCAGCTTAAACAGCCGCCCCGAAAACGAGCAGTACTTC. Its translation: CASSLNSRPENEQYF.